This T cell receptor beta chain was observed in a study of cytomegalovirus exposure and HLA in healthy donors. Study-level background: Within an early data release were roughly 83 million unique TCRs drawn from HLA-typed donors. The Caucasian-associated ancestry cluster held 65% to 90% of roughly 370 genotyped donors. General study points: The study designated fewer than 200 TCR beta chains cytomegalovirus-associated.

The CDR3 length is 15 residues. Germline V gene lookup returns CDR1 SGHRS and CDR2 YFSETQ. V lost 0 bases and J 2 bases, leaving 9 bases between the germline ends. To note about this clone: Its antigen is undetermined.

The PCR ran on 60 Vbeta and 13 Jbeta primers. Produced via immunoSEQ multiplex PCR; TCRdb's table is partial and in-frame only. The sample shows 150,000 to 200,000 clones, 78% of them seen only once. The sample was PBMCs. This chain joins TRBV5-1 and TRBJ1-3, with D possibly matching TRBD1 (6 bases). The sequence derives from a woman under 40 in good health and CMV-seropositive. In DNA form, the CDR3 reads TGCGCCAGCAGCTTGGGGGGGGGCGCTGGAAACACCATATATTTT. Translation gives CASSLGGGAGNTIYF.